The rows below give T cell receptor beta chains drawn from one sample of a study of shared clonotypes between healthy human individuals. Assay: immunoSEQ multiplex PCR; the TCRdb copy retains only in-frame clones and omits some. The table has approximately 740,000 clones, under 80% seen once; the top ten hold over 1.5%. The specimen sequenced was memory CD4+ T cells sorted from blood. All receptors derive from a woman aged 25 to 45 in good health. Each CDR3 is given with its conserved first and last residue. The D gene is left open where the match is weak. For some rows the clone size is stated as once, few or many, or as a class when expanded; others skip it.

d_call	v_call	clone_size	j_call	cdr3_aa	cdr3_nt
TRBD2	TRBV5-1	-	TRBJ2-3	CASSFLAGLTDTQYF	TGCGCCAGCAGCTTTTTAGCGGGATTAACAGATACGCAGTATTTT
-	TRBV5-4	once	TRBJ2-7	CASSLDGDYYEQYF	TGTGCCAGCAGCTTGGATGGGGATTACTACGAGCAGTACTTC
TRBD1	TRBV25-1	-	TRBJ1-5	CASSSRGHSNQPQHF	TGTGCCAGCAGTTCCAGGGGGCATAGCAATCAGCCCCAGCATTTT
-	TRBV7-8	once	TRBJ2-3	CASSLRGTGTDTQYF	TGTGCCAGCAGCTTGAGGGGGACCGGCACAGATACGCAGTATTTT
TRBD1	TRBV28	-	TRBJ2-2	CAGRTGLTGELFF	TGTGCCGGCCGGACAGGGCTCACCGGGGAGCTGTTTTTT
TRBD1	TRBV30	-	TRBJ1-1	CAWSVLGGLRTNTEAFF	TGTGCCTGGAGTGTACTAGGGGGCCTCAGAACGAACACTGAAGCTTTCTTT
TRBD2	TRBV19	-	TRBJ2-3	CASSTGTSGVTQYF	TGTGCCAGTAGTACAGGGACTAGCGGGGTTACGCAGTATTTT
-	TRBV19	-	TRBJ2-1	CASSMIARSNEQFF	TGTGCCAGTAGTATGATAGCGCGGAGTAATGAGCAGTTCTTC
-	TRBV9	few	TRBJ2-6	CASSVSIGVSGANVLTF	TGTGCCAGCAGCGTTTCTATCGGGGTATCTGGGGCCAACGTCCTGACTTTC
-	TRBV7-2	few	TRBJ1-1	CASSLDRAGNTEAFF	TGTGCCAGCAGCTTAGACCGGGCTGGGAACACTGAAGCTTTCTTT
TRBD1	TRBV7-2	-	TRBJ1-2	CASSLGGQGMAYGYTF	TGTGCCAGCAGCTTAGGAGGACAGGGGATGGCCTATGGCTACACCTTC
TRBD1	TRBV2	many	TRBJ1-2	CASSPTGQGRGYTF	TGTGCCAGCTCCCCGACGGGACAGGGCCGTGGCTACACCTTC
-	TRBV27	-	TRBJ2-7	CASSLRGEGGYEQYF	TGTGCCAGCAGTTTAAGAGGTGAGGGAGGCTACGAGCAGTACTTC
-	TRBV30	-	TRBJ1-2	CAWSRGYGYTF	TGTGCCTGGAGTAGGGGATATGGCTACACCTTC
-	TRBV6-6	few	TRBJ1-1	CASSTGRNTEAFF	TGTGCCAGCAGTACCGGACGGAACACTGAAGCTTTCTTT
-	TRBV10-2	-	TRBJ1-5	CASSAVGRSNQPQHF	TGCGCCAGCAGTGCCGTTGGACGGAGCAATCAGCCCCAGCATTTT
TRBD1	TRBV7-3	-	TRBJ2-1	CASSPQGVSYNEQFF	TGTGCCAGCAGCCCACAGGGGGTCTCCTACAATGAGCAGTTCTTC
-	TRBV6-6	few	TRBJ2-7	CASSPGLPKDEQYF	TGTGCCAGCAGCCCCGGCCTCCCTAAGGACGAGCAGTACTTC
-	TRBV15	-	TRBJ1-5	CATSIHLGANQPQHF	TGTGCCACCAGCATACATCTGGGGGCAAATCAGCCCCAGCATTTT
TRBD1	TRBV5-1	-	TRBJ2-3	CASSLGQGSDTQYF	TGCGCCAGCAGCTTGGGACAGGGATCAGATACGCAGTATTTT
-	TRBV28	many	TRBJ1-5	CAINSGLGSNQPQHF	TGTGCCATTAATTCGGGGTTAGGCAGCAATCAGCCCCAGCATTTT
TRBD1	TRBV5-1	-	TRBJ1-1	CASSARQGAATEAFF	TGCGCCAGCAGCGCAAGACAGGGGGCGGCCACTGAAGCTTTCTTT
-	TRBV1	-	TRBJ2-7	CTSSQDPPKAGGHSYEQYF	TGCACCAGCAGCCAAGACCCCCCTAAGGCGGGAGGCCACTCCTACGAGCAGTACTTC
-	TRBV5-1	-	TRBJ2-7	CASSLAGYYYEQYF	TGCGCCAGCAGCTTGGCGGGCTACTACTACGAGCAGTACTTC
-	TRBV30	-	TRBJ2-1	CAWSHPGGRPYNEQFF	TGTGCCTGGAGTCACCCCGGGGGGCGACCTTACAATGAGCAGTTCTTC
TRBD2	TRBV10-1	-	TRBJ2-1	CASSEIFAGVNEQFF	TGCGCCAGCAGTGAGATCTTCGCGGGAGTAAATGAGCAGTTCTTC
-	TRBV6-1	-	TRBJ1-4	CASSVTPGLGNEKLFF	TGTGCCAGCAGTGTCACACCGGGCCTAGGAAATGAAAAACTGTTTTTT
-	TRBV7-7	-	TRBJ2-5	CASSYAGAGETQYF	TGTGCCAGCAGCTACGCCGGGGCAGGGGAGACCCAGTACTTC
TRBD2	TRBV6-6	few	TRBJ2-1	CASSYSGLAGLNEQFF	TGTGCCAGCAGTTACTCAGGGCTAGCGGGACTTAATGAGCAGTTCTTC
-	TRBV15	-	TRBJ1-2	CATSRDRTGGHGYTF	TGTGCCACCAGCAGAGATCGCACGGGGGGCCATGGCTACACCTTC
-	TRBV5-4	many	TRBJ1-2	CASSKQENYGYTF	TGTGCCAGCAGCAAACAGGAAAACTATGGCTACACCTTC
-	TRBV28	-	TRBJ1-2	CAIPSEGSNYGYTF	TGTGCCATCCCGTCCGAGGGCTCGAACTATGGCTACACCTTC
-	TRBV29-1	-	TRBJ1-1	CSVEGTEAFF	TGCAGCGTTGAAGGGACTGAAGCTTTCTTT
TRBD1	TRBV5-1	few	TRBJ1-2	CASSSTGGAKGYTF	TGCGCCAGCAGCTCAACAGGGGGCGCGAAGGGCTACACCTTC
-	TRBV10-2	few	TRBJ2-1	CASSGSGNEQFF	TGCGCCAGCAGTGGGAGCGGGAATGAGCAGTTCTTC
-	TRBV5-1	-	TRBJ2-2	CASGSGDINTGELFF	TGCGCCAGCGGCTCCGGGGACATTAACACCGGGGAGCTGTTTTTT
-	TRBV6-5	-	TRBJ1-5	CASSSQENQPQHF	TGTGCCAGCAGTTCACAGGAGAATCAGCCCCAGCATTTT
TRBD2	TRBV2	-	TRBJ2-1	CASSERLAGVDEQFF	TGTGCCAGCAGTGAAAGGCTAGCGGGAGTGGATGAGCAGTTCTTC
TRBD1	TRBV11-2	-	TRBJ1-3	CASIADRGGNTIYF	TGTGCCAGCATCGCGGACAGGGGGGGAAACACCATATATTTT
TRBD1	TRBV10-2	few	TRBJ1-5	CATGTGNQPQHF	TGCGCCACCGGGACAGGCAATCAGCCCCAGCATTTT
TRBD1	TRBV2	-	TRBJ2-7	CASSNAGTGVYEQYF	TGTGCCAGCAGTAACGCCGGGACAGGAGTCTACGAGCAGTACTTC
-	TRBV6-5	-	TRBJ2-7	CASSRRTEQLEQYF	TGTGCCAGCAGCCGCCGCACAGAACAACTGGAGCAGTACTTC
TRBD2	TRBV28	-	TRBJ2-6	CASRPPAGGSSGANVLTF	TGTGCCAGCAGGCCGCCAGCGGGAGGGTCCTCTGGGGCCAACGTCCTGACTTTC
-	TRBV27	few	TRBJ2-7	CASSYYPNSYEQYF	TGTGCCAGCAGTTACTACCCAAACTCCTACGAGCAGTACTTC
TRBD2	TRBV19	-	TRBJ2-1	CASSIGTTSGISNEQFF	TGTGCCAGTAGTATAGGGACGACTAGCGGGATAAGCAATGAGCAGTTCTTC
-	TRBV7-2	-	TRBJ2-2	CASSFTSASDQSGELFF	TGTGCCAGCAGCTTCACGTCGGCTAGCGATCAGTCCGGGGAGCTGTTTTTT
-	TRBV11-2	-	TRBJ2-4	CASSFVGALSNIQYF	TGTGCCAGCAGCTTTGTCGGGGCCCTATCAAACATTCAGTACTTC
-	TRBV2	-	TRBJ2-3	CASSGRRGVRTDTQYF	TGTGCCAGCAGTGGAAGGAGGGGTGTCCGCACAGATACGCAGTATTTT
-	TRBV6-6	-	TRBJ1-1	CASRYRDRGPYTEAFF	TGTGCCAGCAGGTACCGGGACCGAGGACCGTACACTGAAGCTTTCTTT
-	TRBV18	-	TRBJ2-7	CASSEGGAGPGEQYF	TGTGCCAGCTCGGAGGGTGGGGCAGGACCTGGCGAGCAGTACTTC
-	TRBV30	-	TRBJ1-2	CAWSVPGGESGYTF	TGTGCCTGGAGTGTACCCGGGGGCGAAAGTGGCTACACCTTC
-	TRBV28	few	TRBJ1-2	CASSGEGRGYTF	TGTGCCAGCAGCGGTGAGGGGCGGGGCTACACCTTC
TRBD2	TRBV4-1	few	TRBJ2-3	CASSPKLAGDGADTQYF	TGCGCCAGCAGCCCAAAACTAGCGGGAGATGGTGCAGATACGCAGTATTTT
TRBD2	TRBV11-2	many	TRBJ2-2	CASSIRTSGRHGELFF	TGTGCCAGCAGCATAAGGACTAGCGGGAGACACGGGGAGCTGTTTTTT
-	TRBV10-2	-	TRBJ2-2	CASSELEGYTGELFF	TGCGCCAGCAGTGAGTTGGAAGGGTACACCGGGGAGCTGTTTTTT